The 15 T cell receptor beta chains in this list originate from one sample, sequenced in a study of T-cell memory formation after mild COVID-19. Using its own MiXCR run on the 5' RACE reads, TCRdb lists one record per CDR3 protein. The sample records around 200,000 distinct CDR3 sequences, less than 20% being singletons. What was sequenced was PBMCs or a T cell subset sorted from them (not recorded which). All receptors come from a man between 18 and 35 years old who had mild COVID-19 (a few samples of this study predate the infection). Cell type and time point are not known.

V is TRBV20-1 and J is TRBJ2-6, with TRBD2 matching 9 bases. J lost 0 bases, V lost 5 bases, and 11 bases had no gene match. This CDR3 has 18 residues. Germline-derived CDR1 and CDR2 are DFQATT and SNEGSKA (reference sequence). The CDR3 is CSAPPAGGASSGANVLTF. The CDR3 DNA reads TGCAGTGCTCCCCCGGCGGGGGGGGCGAGCTCTGGGGCCAACGTCCTGACTTTC.

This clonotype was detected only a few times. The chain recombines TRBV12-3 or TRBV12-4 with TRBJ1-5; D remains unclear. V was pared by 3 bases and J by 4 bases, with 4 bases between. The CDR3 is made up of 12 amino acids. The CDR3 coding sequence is TGTGCCAGCAGTTTGGGTAATCAGCCCCAGCATTTT. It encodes CASSLGNQPQHF.

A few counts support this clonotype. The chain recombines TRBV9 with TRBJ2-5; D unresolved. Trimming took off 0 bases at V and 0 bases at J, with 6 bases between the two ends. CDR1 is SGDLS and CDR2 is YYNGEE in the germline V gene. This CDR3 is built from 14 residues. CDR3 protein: CASSVASYQETQYF. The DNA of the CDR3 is TGTGCCAGCAGCGTAGCTTCGTACCAAGAGACCCAGTACTTC.

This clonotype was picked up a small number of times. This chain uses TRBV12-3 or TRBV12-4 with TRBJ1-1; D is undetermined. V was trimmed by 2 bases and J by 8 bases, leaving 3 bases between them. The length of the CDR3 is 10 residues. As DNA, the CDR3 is TGTGCCAGCAGTTTAAGGGAAGCTTTCTTT. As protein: CASSLREAFF.

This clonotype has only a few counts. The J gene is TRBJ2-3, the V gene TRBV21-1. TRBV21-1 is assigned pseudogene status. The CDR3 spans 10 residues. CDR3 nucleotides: TGTGCCAACCACACAGATACGCAGTATTTT. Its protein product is CANHTDTQYF.

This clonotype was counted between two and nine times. For the CDR3, the DNA is TGTGCCAGCAGCCAAGATCGCAGACCCCCTCTTAATGAAAAACTGTTTTTT. Its protein is CASSQDRRPPLNEKLFF. The J gene is TRBJ1-4, the V gene TRBV14; D ambiguous. CDR3 length: 17 amino acids. Germline V gives CDR1 SGHDN, CDR2 FVKESK. The V end lost 0 bases, the J end lost 4 bases, and 15 bases lay between the germline ends.

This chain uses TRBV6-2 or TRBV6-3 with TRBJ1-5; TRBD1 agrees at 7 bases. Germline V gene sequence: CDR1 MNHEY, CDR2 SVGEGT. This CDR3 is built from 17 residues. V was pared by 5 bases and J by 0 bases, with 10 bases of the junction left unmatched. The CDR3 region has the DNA TGTGCCAGCAGTGGCCGTTACAGGGGTTATAGCAATCAGCCCCAGCATTTT. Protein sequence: CASSGRYRGYSNQPQHF.

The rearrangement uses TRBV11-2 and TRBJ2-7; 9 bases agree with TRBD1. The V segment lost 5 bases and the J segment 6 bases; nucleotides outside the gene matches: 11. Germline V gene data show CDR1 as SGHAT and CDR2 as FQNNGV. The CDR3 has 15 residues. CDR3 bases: TGTGCCAGCAGCCTTGGACAGGGGCAGGGACGCGAGCAGTACGTC. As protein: CASSLGQGQGREQYV.

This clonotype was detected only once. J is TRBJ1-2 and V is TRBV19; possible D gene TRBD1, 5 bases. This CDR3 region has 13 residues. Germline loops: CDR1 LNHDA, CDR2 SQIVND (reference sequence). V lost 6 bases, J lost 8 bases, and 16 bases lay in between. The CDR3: CASSTTWGFGYTF. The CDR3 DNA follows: TGTGCCAGTAGCACCACCTGGGGGTTCGGCTACACCTTC.

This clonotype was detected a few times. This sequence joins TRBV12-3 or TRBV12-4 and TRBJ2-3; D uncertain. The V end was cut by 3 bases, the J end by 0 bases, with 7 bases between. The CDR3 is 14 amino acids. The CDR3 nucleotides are TGTGCCAGCAGTTTTTCAGACAGCACAGATACGCAGTATTTT. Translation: CASSFSDSTDTQYF.

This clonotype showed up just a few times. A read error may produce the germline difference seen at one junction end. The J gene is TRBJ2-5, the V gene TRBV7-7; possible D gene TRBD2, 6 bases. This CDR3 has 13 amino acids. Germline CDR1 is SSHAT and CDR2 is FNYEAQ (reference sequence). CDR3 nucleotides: TGTGCTAGCAGCCGCGGGGCCCAAGAGACCCAGTACTTC. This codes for CASSRGAQETQYF.

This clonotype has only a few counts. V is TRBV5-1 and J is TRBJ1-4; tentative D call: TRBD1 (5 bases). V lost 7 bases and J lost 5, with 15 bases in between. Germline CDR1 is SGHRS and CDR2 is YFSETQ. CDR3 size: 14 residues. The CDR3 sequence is CASRTGLQNEKLFF. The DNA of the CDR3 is TGCGCCAGCCGCACAGGATTACAGAATGAAAAACTGTTTTTT.

The CDR3 DNA is TGTGCCAGCAGCCTGGCGGGGCCTAGCACAGATACGCAGTATTTT. It specifies CASSLAGPSTDTQYF. The V call is TRBV5-6, the J call TRBJ2-3, with a tentative D call TRBD2 (6 bases). V lost 4 bases and J 0 bases, leaving 12 bases between the germline ends. The germline V gene has CDR1 SGHDT and CDR2 YYEEEE. There are 15 residues in the CDR3. Complete variable domain (other parts from reference TRBV5-6 and TRBJ2-3): DAGVTQSPTHLIKTRGQQVTLRCSPKSGHDTVSWYQQALGQGPQFIFQYYEEEERQRGNFPDRFSGHQFPNYSSELNVNALLLGDSALYLCASSLAGPSTDTQYFGPGTRLTVL.

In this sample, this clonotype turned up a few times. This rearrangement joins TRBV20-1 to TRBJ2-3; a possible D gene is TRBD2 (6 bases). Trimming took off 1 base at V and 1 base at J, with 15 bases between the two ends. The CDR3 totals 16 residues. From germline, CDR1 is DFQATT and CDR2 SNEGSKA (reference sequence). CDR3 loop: CSARVIRAGRTDTQYF. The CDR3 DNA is TGCAGTGCTAGAGTGATCCGAGCGGGCCGCACAGATACGCAGTATTTT.

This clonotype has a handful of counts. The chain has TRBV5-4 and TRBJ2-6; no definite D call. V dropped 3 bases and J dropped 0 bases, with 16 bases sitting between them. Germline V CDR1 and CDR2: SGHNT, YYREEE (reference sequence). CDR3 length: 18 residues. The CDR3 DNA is TGTGCCAGCAGCTCCCCCGCCGGTACTAACTCTGGGGCCAACGTCCTGACTTTC. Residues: CASSSPAGTNSGANVLTF.